This T cell receptor (beta chain) emerged from a study of cytomegalovirus exposure and HLA in healthy donors listed by TCRdb under 2017. For context, the study as a whole: An earlier analysis of roughly 610 of the donors reported under 300 Gb of sequence data and 100 million to 120 million unique TCR beta sequences obtained from some 170 million T cells. An early release covering about 600 HLA-typed donors comprised about 300 gigabases of sequencing data and some 79 million unique TCR sequences. To study patterns of TCR occurrence, a later analysis re-analyzed previously published TCR beta repertoires from around 700 donors and added high-resolution HLA genotyping. Donor age, sex, ethnicity and CMV serostatus were collected together with the repertoire data. All discovery cohort repertoires had been generated on a single sequencing platform. The number of typed donors differed by locus: about 620-630 for A, B, C, DRB1 and DQB1; approximately 520 for DQA1; approximately 600 for DPA1; and 400 to 480 for DPB1. Both class I and class II loci were covered by HLA typing, at four-digit resolution. A separate validation cohort of more than 100 different subjects was used in addition to the approximately 670-subject first cohort. Among 300 to 500 genotyped donors of the cohort, an average of around 220,000 unique TCR beta nucleotide sequences was sequenced per donor, of which about 18% were non-productive. The study was designed to test whether signatures of past pathogen exposure could be identified by cataloging public T cell receptors. The study profiled the T cell repertoires of about 720 subjects by immunosequencing and related them to cytomegalovirus serostatus. A few DR-DQ haplotypes were handled as single units for association and clustering because linkage in the cohort was strong. High-throughput TCR immunosequencing, statistical association of individual TCRs with disease status, and machine learning were combined to predict cytomegalovirus infection status. In a later genetic analysis, genome-wide SNP genotypes for about three fifths of the roughly 670 donors were used, and that subset was treated as a discovery cohort. Among the roughly 370 genotyped donors, 75% to 90% belonged to the genetic ancestry cluster associated with self-reported Caucasian donors. Rather than using new phenotypic data, the later analysis identified candidate immune exposures from TCR beta sequences and from how often those sequences occurred across donors. In an earlier analysis of 587 of the donors, high-throughput TCR beta sequencing was used to judge whether each TCR beta V gene segment behaved as functional or pseudogenic. Here is what the overall study found, with its caveats: Because the 87-base-pair reads could not distinguish some IMGT-functional V segments, including TRBV6-2 and TRBV6-3, those segments were excluded. A few of the identified cytomegalovirus-associated TCR beta chains were confirmed in vitro to be specific for cytomegalovirus antigens. The classifier was reported to diagnose cytomegalovirus status with high specificity and sensitivity in both the original and validation cohorts. A later analysis found that TCR association rates varied across HLA loci, with DRB1 alleles showing the most associated TCRs and HLA-C alleles the fewest. In the study, about 150 TCR beta chains were listed as associated with cytomegalovirus. Because HLA typing was missing for some donors at each locus, association tests included only the typed subset. It was suggested by the authors that the approach could potentially be generalized to other disease states and immunological phenotypes. A later genetic analysis reported fewer N-insertions in productive TCRs among donors in an Asian-associated ancestry cluster than the roughly 640-donor mean. In an earlier analysis of several hundred of the donors, most TCR beta V segments were observed in productive rearrangements about 90% or about 30% of the time, broadly matching IMGT annotations. Most TCR sequences were seen in very few donors, while some public TCRs were found in many individuals. Most CMV-associated TCR beta chains appeared to be HLA-restricted in a later analysis, and the HLA associations seemed to be driven largely by CMV exposure. CMV serostatus was the only immune exposure information available for the cohort. A later genetic analysis associated a missense DCLRE1C variant with V-gene and J-gene trimming of TCR beta chains, and an independent cohort replicated the association. A cluster of highly shared sequence variants was judged likely to be a technical artifact of the sequencing pipeline. This cohort had only TCR beta chains sequenced, and the lack of alpha or paired-chain data limited which features could be detected. According to a later analysis, parvovirus B19, influenza, CMV and Epstein-Barr virus appeared linked to several top co-occurrence clusters. A later analysis associated about 17,000 TCR beta sequences with specific HLA alleles at a false discovery rate of 0.05. A later analysis found that HLA-associated TCR beta chains were more clonally expanded and had lower generation probabilities than equally common non-associated chains. The earlier analysis of fewer than 750 of the donors excluded approximately 17 rarely observed V segments, including chromosome 9 orphons, because counts were too low. A further reported finding was that TCR beta sequences accurately predicted the HLA-A and HLA-B alleles for most subjects in the first cohort. Correlated functional status among segregating V segments might reflect linkage disequilibrium, but an unknown experimental factor could not be ruled out. Strong co-occurrence of HLA alleles, especially DR and DQ, made assigning TCR associations to individual alleles difficult. Presence/absence analyses assumed roughly uniform sequencing depth across donors, an assumption that may not hold.

The CDR3, cysteine through phenylalanine, is 13 amino acids long. Solely the CDR3 DNA is kept, with 39 bases framed from the first base. CDR1 and CDR2 (SNHLY, FYNNEI) derive from the germline V gene. V lost 6 bases and J lost 11 bases; the stretch between them is 17 bases long. The library was produced with the immunoSEQ multiplex PCR assay. The multiplex PCR relied on a mix of 60 forward primers for TCR Vbeta segments and 13 reverse primers for TCR Jbeta segments. The CDR3 region of rearranged TCR beta genes was amplified from genomic DNA with a multiplex PCR assay. The Illumina HiSeq System was used to sequence the amplified TCR beta libraries as 87-base-pair reads. As for how the authors treated the data: A later analysis tallied tens of millions of unique TCR beta chains across the 640 or so repertoires, and around 10 million of those chains were shared by two or more donors. A nearest-neighbor algorithm error-corrected the raw reads and collapsed the reads into unique sequences, merging closely related sequences to remove PCR and sequencing errors. V, D and J gene segments were assigned by aligning CDR3 sequences to IMGT reference sequences. For a sequence to be retained, at least a six-nucleotide match to both a V gene segment and a J gene segment was required. A rearrangement was called productive if the CDR3 had no stop codons and remained in frame with V and J, and every other rearrangement was called non-productive. Following IMGT convention, CDR3 was defined as the stretch from the second conserved V-encoded cysteine up to the conserved J-encoded phenylalanine. The earlier analysis of some 600 of the donors excluded sequences that lacked an unambiguous match to a single V gene segment. In an earlier analysis of 587 of the donors, V segments were called functional above 56.7% productive rearrangements and were called segregating when the between-donor standard deviation exceeded 5%. A statistical classification framework was developed to diagnose cytomegalovirus status using the catalog of TCR beta chain sequences. V and J gene assignment, in a later analysis, came from comparing TCR nucleotide sequences with IMGT/GENE-DB human TR gene sequences. Using the TCRdist pipeline, a later analysis assigned CDR3 sequences along with most-parsimonious VDJ recombination scenarios. In a later analysis, each TCR beta chain was defined by its CDR3 amino acid sequence together with its V-gene family, and reads lacking a unique V-gene family were excluded. A later analysis removed 592 highly shared, low-generation-probability nucleotide sequences to deal with suspected cross-contamination and a sequencing artifact. In a later analysis, a clonal expansion index was calculated for each public chain from normalized within-repertoire ranks of inferred template counts. In a later analysis, generation probabilities were computed using a VDJ recombination model fitted to out-of-frame rearrangements, and the results were checked against IGoR. In a later analysis, TCR-TCR, TCR-HLA and TCR-CMV co-occurrence was scored with hypergeometric tests, and a repertoire-size bias correction was applied to TCR pairs. To estimate false discovery rates, a later analysis permuted the HLA or CMV assignments 20 times. A later analysis grouped co-occurring TCRs with DBSCAN, adding TCRdist sequence similarity when clustering within HLA-allele-positive subsets. Repertoires with fewer than 30,000 or more than 120,000 public chains, plus five repertoires with anomalous nucleotide sharing, were excluded from co-occurrence clustering. Imported from immuneACCESS, the table was reduced by TCRdb to in-frame sequences with V and J called. These copies leave out some clones; in studies compared against another copy, an unresolved V gene accounts for under half, and the cause of the remainder is not known. The V and J calls and clone size are taken from that table; D and trimming were inferred from the DNA. The sample contains some 87,000 clones, around two thirds of them found a single time. Approximately 5.8% of the sample is held by the ten biggest clonotypes.

The cohort was made up of 666 healthy bone marrow donors. At the time of sampling, all cohort members were nominally healthy, though unrecorded immune exposures were likely present. The donor tested CMV seropositive and was one of the 289 seropositive cohort members. Each donor provided a peripheral blood sample, and peripheral blood mononuclear cells were used for TCR beta sequencing. The Qiagen DNeasy Blood Extraction Kit was used to extract genomic DNA from the blood cell samples. Regarding this clone: What antigen it recognizes has not been identified. Base quality data are lacking; no much larger clone is found one base away.

This chain is built from TRBV2 and TRBJ1-5, and perhaps TRBD1 as D gene, on 5 matching bases. The clonotype was recovered from a young woman in good health and CMV-seropositive. Sequencing input: PBMCs. The DNA sequence reads TGTGCCAGCAGATTCAGGGAGGCTTTAGCCCAGCATTTT. Translated, this gives CASRFREALAQHF.